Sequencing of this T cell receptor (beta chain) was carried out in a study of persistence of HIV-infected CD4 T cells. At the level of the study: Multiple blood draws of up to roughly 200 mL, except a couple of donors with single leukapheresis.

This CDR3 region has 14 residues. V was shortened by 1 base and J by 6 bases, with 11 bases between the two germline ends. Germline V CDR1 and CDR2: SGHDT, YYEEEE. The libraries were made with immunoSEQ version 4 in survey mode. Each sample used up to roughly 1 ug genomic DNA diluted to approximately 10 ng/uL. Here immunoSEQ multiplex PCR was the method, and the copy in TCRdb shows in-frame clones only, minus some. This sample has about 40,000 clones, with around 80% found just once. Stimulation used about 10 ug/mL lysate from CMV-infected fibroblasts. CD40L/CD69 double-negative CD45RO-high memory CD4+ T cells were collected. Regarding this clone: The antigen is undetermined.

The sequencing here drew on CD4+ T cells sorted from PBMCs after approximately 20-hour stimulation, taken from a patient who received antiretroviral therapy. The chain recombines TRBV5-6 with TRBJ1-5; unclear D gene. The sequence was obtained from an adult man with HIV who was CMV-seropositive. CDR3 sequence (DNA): TGTGCCAGCAGCTTGTGGCAGATGCGTCAGCCCCAGCATTTT. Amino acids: CASSLWQMRQPQHF.